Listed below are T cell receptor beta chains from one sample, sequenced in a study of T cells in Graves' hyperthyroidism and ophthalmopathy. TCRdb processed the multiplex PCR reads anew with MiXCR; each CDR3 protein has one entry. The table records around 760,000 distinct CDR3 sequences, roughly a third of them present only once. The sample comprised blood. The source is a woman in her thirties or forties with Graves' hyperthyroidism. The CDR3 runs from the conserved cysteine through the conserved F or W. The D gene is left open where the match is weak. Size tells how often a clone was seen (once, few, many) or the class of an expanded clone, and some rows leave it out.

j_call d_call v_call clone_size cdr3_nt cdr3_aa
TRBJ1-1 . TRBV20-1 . TGCAGTGCTGCAGGGGCCGACGAAGCTTTCTTT CSAAGADEAFF
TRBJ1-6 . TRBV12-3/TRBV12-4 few TGTGCCAGCAGTTTAGTCCGGGCATCCGGCACACCCCTCCACTTT CASSLVRASGTPLHF
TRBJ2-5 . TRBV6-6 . TGTGCCAGCAAGTCCGGGGGGCTAGGAGAGACCCAGTACTTC CASKSGGLGETQYF
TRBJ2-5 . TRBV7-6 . TGTGCCAGCAGCTTGGATCAGGGGGCTAGCGGGGAGACCCAGTACTTC CASSLDQGASGETQYF
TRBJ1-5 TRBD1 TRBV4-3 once TGCGCCAGCAGCCAGAGCGACAGGGGGCAGCAGCCCCAGCATTTT CASSQSDRGQQPQHF
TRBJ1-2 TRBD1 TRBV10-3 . TGTGCCATCAGTCCCGGGTTAGGGGGCTACGGTGGCTACACCTTC CAISPGLGGYGGYTF
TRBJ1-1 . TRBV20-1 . TGCAGTGCTAGAGTGGGGGGGGGGACTTCCTTGGCTTTCTTT CSARVGGGTSLAFF
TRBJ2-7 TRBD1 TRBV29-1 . TGCAGCGTTGGTCAGGGGGCCCACGAGCAGTACTTC CSVGQGAHEQYF
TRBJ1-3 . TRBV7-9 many TGTGCCAGCAGCCACGACGCATACACCATATATTTT CASSHDAYTIYF
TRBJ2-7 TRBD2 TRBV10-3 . TGTGCCAGCAGTCCAAAAACTAGCGGGAGGCGGTACGAGCAGTACTTC CASSPKTSGRRYEQYF
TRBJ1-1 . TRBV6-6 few TGTGCCAGCAGTTACTCGCTGACGACGGCTGAAGCTTTCTTT CASSYSLTTAEAFF